This entry lists 28 T cell receptor beta chains sequenced from one sample in a study of T cell repertoires in cytomegalovirus infection. These receptors have no known antigen. TCRdb fed the reads into MiXCR, producing one record per CDR3 protein. The repertoire holds approximately 70,000 distinct CDR3 sequences, 20% to 25% seen once, with 60% to 85% in the top ten. Sequenced input: PBMCs, sequenced either directly or after in vitro stimulation (not recorded which). These receptors were collected from a human donor in good health (CMV status not recorded). Some clones in this sample may be carry-over from other donors' samples.

The rearrangement joins TRBV6-5 to TRBJ1-6; TRBD1 is a possible D gene (5 bases). Germline CDR1 reads MNHEY; CDR2 reads SVGAGI. There are 13 residues in the CDR3. Trimming removed 0 bases from V and 13 bases from J, with 10 bases in between. The CDR3 region is CASSYSPTGPLHF. The CDR3, as DNA: TGTGCCAGCAGTTACTCCCCCACAGGTCCCCTCCACTTT.

J is TRBJ2-7 and V is TRBV5-1, with 7 nucleotides matching TRBD1. This CDR3 is 15 amino acids long. The V and J ends lost 4 bases and 0 bases, in that order; junction bases with no gene match: 7. Germline-derived CDR1 and CDR2 are SGHRS and YFSETQ. DNA of the CDR3: TGCGCCAGCAGCGACCCTCACAGGGGCTCCTACGAGCAGTACTTC. Amino acid sequence: CASSDPHRGSYEQYF.

The chain joins TRBV6-1 to TRBJ2-3; TRBD2 aligns across 7 bases. The CDR3 loop spans 15 amino acids. Germline V gene lookup returns CDR1 MNHNS and CDR2 SASEGT. The V segment lost 2 bases and the J segment 0 bases; nucleotides outside the gene matches: 2. The DNA of the CDR3 is TGTGCCAGCAGTGAATATAGCGGGAGCACAGATACGCAGTATTTT. Translation: CASSEYSGSTDTQYF.

The genes are TRBV7-6 and TRBJ1-1, with D hard to call. The ends were cut back, 7 bases at V and 0 bases at J, with 0 bases in the middle. This CDR3 region has 10 residues. CDR1 SGHVS and CDR2 FNYEAQ come from the germline V gene. CDR3: CASMNTEAFF. The CDR3 DNA reads as TGTGCCAGCATGAACACTGAAGCTTTCTTT. Full variable domain (rest looked up from reference TRBV7-6 and TRBJ1-1): GAGVSQSPRYKVTKRGQDVALRCDPISGHVSLYWYRQALGQGPEFLTYFNYEAQQDKSGLPNDRFSAERPEGSISTLTIQRTEQRDSAMYRCASMNTEAFFGQGTRLTVV.

This clonotype was observed many times. The chain is built from TRBV7-6 and TRBJ2-1, with D possibly TRBD2 on 6 matching bases. Germline V gives CDR1 SGHVS, CDR2 FNYEAQ. The ends were cut back, 7 bases at V and 5 bases at J, with 15 bases in the middle. The CDR3 covers 14 residues. CDR3 DNA: TGTGCCAGCAACTTGGGCGGGGAAAACAATGAGCAGTTCTTC. The encoded protein is CASNLGGENNEQFF.

The genes are TRBV19 and TRBJ1-2; 7 bases agree with TRBD1. Germline lookup yields CDR1 LNHDA and CDR2 SQIVND (reference sequence). The length of the CDR3 is 15 residues. After removal of 3 bases from V and 7 bases from J, the junction contained 11 bases not matched to a gene. In DNA form, the CDR3 reads TGTGCCAGTAGTATGGGCGACAGGGTGGCCTCTGGCTACACCTTC. As protein: CASSMGDRVASGYTF.

This clonotype appeared many times. This chain joins TRBV10-3 and TRBJ2-1; 12 positions agree with TRBD2. With 6 bases clipped from V and 8 bases from J, the junction kept 11 bases outside the gene matches. The length of the CDR3 is 16 residues. Germline CDR1 ENHRY, CDR2 SYGVKD. CDR3 sequence: CAIRPGLAGNGDEQFF. CDR3 coding DNA: TGTGCCATCAGACCCGGACTAGCGGGAAATGGGGATGAGCAGTTCTTC.

The genes are TRBV5-1 and TRBJ2-2, with D possibly matching TRBD2 (6 bases). The CDR3 loop spans 15 amino acids. The ends were cut back, 0 bases at V and 4 bases at J, with 10 bases in the middle. Germline-derived CDR1 and CDR2 are SGHRS and YFSETQ. The CDR3 nucleotides read TGCGCCAGCAGCTTGGCCCAGGGAGGCACCGGGGAGCTGTTTTTT. It is translated as CASSLAQGGTGELFF.

This clonotype has a count of ten or more. V usage is TRBV7-8 and J usage is TRBJ1-1; 7 bases line up with TRBD1. The V segment lost 5 bases and the J segment 0 bases; nucleotides outside the gene matches: 9. Per the germline V gene, CDR1 is SGHVS and CDR2 is FQNEAQ. The CDR3 is 16 residues long. This CDR3 is CASSRTPTGLNTEAFF. As DNA, the CDR3 is TGTGCCAGCAGCCGAACCCCGACAGGGTTGAACACTGAAGCTTTCTTT.

In this sample, this clonotype turned up a few times. CDR3 DNA sequence: TGTGCCAGCAGTTCGATAGGGGGGAGCAATCAGCCCCAGCATTTT. Translation: CASSSIGGSNQPQHF. The V gene is TRBV6-2 or TRBV6-3, the J gene TRBJ1-5; perhaps TRBD1 as D (6 bases). Trimming removed 4 bases at V and 1 base at J, with 11 bases between. The CDR3 has 15 amino acids. Germline V lookup: CDR1 MNHEY, CDR2 SVGEGT.

This clonotype showed up many times. The J gene is TRBJ1-1, the V gene TRBV7-2; D may be TRBD1 (5 bases). CDR1 is SGHTA and CDR2 is FQGNSA in the germline V gene. This CDR3 has 14 residues. Trimming took 1 base from V and 1 from J, leaving 7 bases between them. CDR3 DNA sequence: TGTGCCAGCAGCTTAGGAGGGGAGAACACTGAAGCTTTCTTT. Amino acid sequence: CASSLGGENTEAFF.

This clonotype was recorded a few times. CDR3 nucleotides: TGTGCCAGCAGCTGGGGACTAGCGGGAGGAAGCGAGCAGTACTTC. Translated, it gives CASSWGLAGGSEQYF. The J gene is TRBJ2-7, the V gene TRBV7-2; 15 positions match TRBD2. The germline CDR1 and CDR2 sequences are SGHTA and FQGNSA. The trim removed 4 bases at V and 6 bases at J, leaving 4 bases unmatched. This CDR3 comprises 15 residues.

This clonotype was counted a few times. This chain joins TRBV2 and TRBJ2-1; TRBD1 aligns across 11 bases. V lost 6 bases to trimming and J lost 15 bases; unmatched junction nucleotides: 10. This CDR3 is built from 13 residues. Germline loops: CDR1 SNHLY, CDR2 FYNNEI. The CDR3 protein is CASSGQGARGGFF. CDR3 DNA sequence: TGTGCCAGCAGCGGACAGGGGGCGCGTGGGGGGTTCTTC.

The table lists this clonotype with a few counts. The chain employs TRBV5-1 and TRBJ2-3, with D unresolved. The CDR3 is 14 amino acids. V shed 6 bases and J shed 2 bases, with 13 bases lying between them. CDR1 SGHRS and CDR2 YFSETQ come from the germline V gene. In DNA form, the CDR3 reads TGCGCCAGCAAGGCAGCGATGAACACAGATACGCAGTATTTT. Translation: CASKAAMNTDTQYF.

The rearrangement joins TRBV2 to TRBJ2-7; the D gene is possibly TRBD1 (7 bases). The CDR3 totals 14 residues. Germline loops: CDR1 SNHLY, CDR2 FYNNEI. V lost 6 bases and J 5 bases, leaving 17 bases between the germline ends. CDR3 nucleotides: TGTGCCAGCAGCCTACAGGGGAGGCTCGACGAGCAGTACTTC. It specifies CASSLQGRLDEQYF.

The J gene is TRBJ2-3, the V gene TRBV30; D is tentatively TRBD1 or TRBD2 (5 bases each). This CDR3 has 15 residues. CDR1 and CDR2 (germline): GTSNPN, SVGIG (reference sequence). The V end was cut by 4 bases, the J end by 2 bases, with 16 bases between. The CDR3 loop is CAWTTPGPSTDTQYF. The CDR3 DNA follows: TGTGCCTGGACCACCCCGGGACCATCCACAGATACGCAGTATTTT.

This rearrangement joins TRBV5-1 to TRBJ2-2, with D unclear. Looked up from germline, CDR1 is SGHRS and CDR2 is YFSETQ. This CDR3 contains 14 residues. Trimming pared 1 base from V and 5 bases from J, leaving 9 bases between. CDR3 loop: CASSLSLVTGELFF. CDR3 sequence (DNA): TGCGCCAGCAGCTTGAGCTTAGTGACCGGGGAGCTGTTTTTT.

This chain uses TRBV6-5 with TRBJ2-1; D perhaps matches TRBD2 (5 bases). CDR1 MNHEY and CDR2 SVGAGI come from the germline V gene. This CDR3 contains 15 residues. V shed 2 bases and J shed 4 bases, with 12 bases lying between them. CDR3 DNA: TGTGCCAGCAGTTACAGGGCTAGCAAATACAATGAGCAGTTCTTC. It translates to CASSYRASKYNEQFF.

The CDR3: CSAPPPLAGHEQYF. CDR3 DNA sequence: TGCAGTGCTCCGCCCCCCTTGGCCGGCCACGAGCAGTACTTC. The V and J genes are TRBV20-1 and TRBJ2-7; no firm D call. Germline assignment: CDR1 DFQATT and CDR2 SNEGSKA (reference sequence). The germline V and J ends were trimmed by 5 bases and 5 bases, with 19 bases remaining between them. This CDR3 spans 14 amino acids.

The table lists this clonotype with a few counts. CDR3: CASSSATTPNYEQYF. The CDR3 DNA follows: TGTGCCAGCAGCTCAGCGACGACTCCCAACTACGAGCAGTACTTC. This chain joins TRBV7-8 and TRBJ2-7, with unresolved D. Germline CDR1 is SGHVS and CDR2 is FQNEAQ. Trimming removed 4 bases at V and 3 bases at J, with 16 bases between. The CDR3 loop spans 15 amino acids. Full variable domain (outside the CDR3, taken from reference TRBV7-8 and TRBJ2-7): GAGVSQSPRYKVAKRGQDVALRCDPISGHVSLFWYQQALGQGPEFLTYFQNEAQLDKSGLPSDRFFAERPEGSVSTLKIQRTQQEDSAVYLCASSSATTPNYEQYFGPGTRLTVT.

There are a few counts of this clonotype. The chain couples TRBV6-2 or TRBV6-3 to TRBJ1-5, with D unclear. Germline lookup yields CDR1 MNHEY and CDR2 SVGEGT. Trimming pared 6 bases from V and 3 bases from J, leaving 15 bases between. This CDR3 has 15 amino acids. CDR3 sequence: CASSPDAIVNQPQHF. The CDR3 DNA follows: TGTGCCAGCAGCCCGGACGCAATTGTCAATCAGCCCCAGCATTTT.

J is TRBJ2-7 and V is TRBV6-1; unclear D gene. CDR1 MNHNS and CDR2 SASEGT come from the germline V gene. The CDR3 contains 13 residues. V was pared by 0 bases and J by 3 bases, with 6 bases between. The CDR3 region has the DNA TGTGCCAGCAGTGAAGCGGGCCTCTACGAGCAGTACGTC. Translated: CASSEAGLYEQYV.

The CDR3 sequence is CASSRRDNNEKLFF. The CDR3 DNA reads as TGTGCCAGCAGCCGGCGGGACAATAATGAAAAACTGTTTTTT. This chain uses TRBV14 with TRBJ1-4, with D possibly being TRBD1 (6 bases). CDR1 is SGHDN, CDR2 FVKESK, per germline. The CDR3 runs to 14 residues. Trimming shortened V by 4 bases and J by 4 bases, and 10 bases separated the two germline ends.

The rearrangement links TRBV19 to TRBJ2-5; D may be TRBD1 or TRBD2 (6 bases each). The germline V and J ends were trimmed by 1 base and 5 bases, with 14 bases remaining between them. This CDR3 is built from 15 residues. Germline V CDR1 and CDR2: LNHDA, SQIVND (reference sequence). This chain's CDR3 is CASSIVGGLLETQYF. CDR3 DNA: TGTGCCAGTAGTATAGTCGGGGGCCTGCTGGAGACCCAGTACTTC.

The sample holds a few counts of this clonotype. The V and J genes are TRBV24-1 and TRBJ1-1; a weak D match, TRBD1 (5 bases). Per the germline V gene, CDR1 is KGHDR and CDR2 is SFDVKD. The V end lost 5 bases, the J end lost 0 bases, and 9 bases lay between the germline ends. CDR3 length equals 14 residues. This chain's CDR3 is CATSGDSMNTEAFF. The CDR3 nucleotides read TGTGCCACCAGTGGTGACAGCATGAACACTGAAGCTTTCTTT.

This clonotype turned up a few times. This chain connects TRBV28 to TRBJ2-3; D not certain. CDR1 is MDHEN, CDR2 SYDVKM, per germline. The CDR3 is 13 residues long. V was cut by 2 bases and J by 6 bases, with 9 bases left in between. Here the CDR3 DNA reads TGTGCCAGCAGTTTAAACCACCCGGATACGCAGTATTTT. The encoded protein is CASSLNHPDTQYF.

This clonotype was detected many times. The J gene is TRBJ2-2, the V gene TRBV11-2; the D is unclear. The V gene lost 4 bases and the J gene lost 3 bases, with 3 bases spanning the gap. This CDR3 has 12 residues. Looked up from germline, CDR1 is SGHAT and CDR2 is FQNNGV. The CDR3 DNA reads as TGTGCCAGCAGCTCATACACCGGGGAGCTGTTTTTT. Encoded protein: CASSSYTGELFF.

V is TRBV20-1 and J is TRBJ2-5; D uncertain. V lost 8 bases, J lost 4 bases, and 14 bases lay in between. Germline CDR1 is DFQATT and CDR2 is SNEGSKA (reference sequence). The CDR3 totals 12 residues. CDR3 residues: CSYQLGRETQYF. Written as DNA, the CDR3 is TGCAGTTACCAACTCGGGCGAGAGACCCAGTACTTC.